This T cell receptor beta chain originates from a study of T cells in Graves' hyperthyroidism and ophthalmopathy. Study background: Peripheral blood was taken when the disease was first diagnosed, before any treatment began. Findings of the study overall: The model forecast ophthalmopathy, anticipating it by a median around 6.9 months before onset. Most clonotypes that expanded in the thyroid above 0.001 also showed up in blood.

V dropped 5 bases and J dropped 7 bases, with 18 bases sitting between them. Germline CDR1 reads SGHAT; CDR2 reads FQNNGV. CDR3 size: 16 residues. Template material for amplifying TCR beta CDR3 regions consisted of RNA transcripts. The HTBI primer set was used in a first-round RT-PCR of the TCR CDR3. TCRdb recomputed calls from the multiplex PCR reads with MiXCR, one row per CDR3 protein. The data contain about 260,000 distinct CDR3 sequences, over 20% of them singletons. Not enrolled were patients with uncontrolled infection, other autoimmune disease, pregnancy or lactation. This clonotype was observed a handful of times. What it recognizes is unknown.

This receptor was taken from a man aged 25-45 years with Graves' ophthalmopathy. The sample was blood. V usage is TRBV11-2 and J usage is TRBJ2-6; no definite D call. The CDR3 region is CASSPGPASRANVLTF. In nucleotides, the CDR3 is TGTGCCAGCAGCCCTGGACCGGCCTCTAGAGCCAACGTCCTGACTTTC.